The sequence of this T cell receptor (beta chain) was determined in a study of neurological immune-mediated disorders. TCRdb independently ran MiXCR on the 5' RACE reads; one entry per CDR3 protein. The sample has about 71,000 distinct CDR3 sequences; about 3.4% are singletons. Overall study results and limits: Healthy controls had more TCR clonal expansion than multiple sclerosis, which showed the least, whereas HTLV-1-associated myelopathy showed the most. Phylogenetic grouping assigned the repertoires of 18 of 34 multiple sclerosis patients to a single related-CDR3 cluster, which may represent a signature. The multiple sclerosis repertoire cluster had no association with any clinical or MRI feature.

V was shortened by 6 bases and J by 2 bases, with 10 bases between the two germline ends. The CDR3 is 13 amino acids. The V gene's germline CDR1 is MNHEY and CDR2 SVGAGI. This clonotype was counted many times. Its antigen is unknown. Libraries used 2 million unsorted PBMCs kept frozen in RNAlater. The chain combines TRBV6-5 with TRBJ1-2, with D hard to call. The receptor's source is a man aged 40-50 years with multiple sclerosis. The sequencing input was PBMCs. CDR3 nucleotides: TGTGCCAGCAGACACGGACGGAACTATGGCTACACCTTC. Protein sequence: CASRHGRNYGYTF.